This TCR beta chain originates from a study of type 1 regulatory T cells (dated by TCRdb to the early 2020s). A note on the overall study: An in vitro protocol by which a Tr1-enriched, alloantigen-specific CD4 T cell product named T-allo10 was generated was characterized in the study. T-allo10 was under clinical evaluation in patients with hematological malignancies receiving allogeneic hematopoietic stem cell transplantation.

According to the description, T-allo10 cells that came from the donor were anergic, were specific for host alloantigens, and could carry out alloantigen-specific suppression. Cut back by 0 bases and 4 bases, the V and J ends lie 10 bases apart. The CDR3 covers 15 residues, taking in both the cysteine and the phenylalanine. CDR3 DNA is the only sequence kept; it has 45 bases, read in frame from the first base. In the germline V gene, CDR1 corresponds to MNHEY and CDR2 to SVGEGT. With respect to this clonotype: Its antigen target is currently unknown. The sample holds no much larger clone one base away, and base qualities are not on file.

Instrument on record: Illumina MiSeq. The public reads were quality trimmed at Q25 with fastp and then assembled into clones with MiXCR by TCRdb, keeping productive beta chains. Each CDR3 protein gets just one entry, which takes the most common genes and DNA from the rows behind it. This sample lists about 74,000 distinct CDR3 sequences; roughly 60% were detected once. The top ten clonotypes cover 7.6% of the sample. The sequenced sample was cultured T cells, either the whole culture or a sorted T cell fraction (not recorded which). The cell subset or site label for this specimen denotes: Tr1-enriched cell product generated in vitro against host alloantigens. The chain uses TRBV6-2 or TRBV6-3 and TRBJ2-1; the D gene identity is not certain. The clonotype comes from a human donor in good health. The sequence in DNA is TGTGCCAGCAGTTACTCATCGGTAAGATACAATGAGCAGTTCTTC. This codes for CASSYSSVRYNEQFF.